Listed below are T cell receptor beta chains from one sample, sequenced in a study of T cells after posttransplantation cyclophosphamide. TCRdb keeps only in-frame clones here, not all; method: immunoSEQ multiplex PCR. The sample contains approximately 3,000 clones, around 72% of which appear only once. The sample was PBMCs, taken after allogeneic stem cell transplant with posttransplant cyclophosphamide. These receptors were taken from a female patient between 50 and 60 years old who received an allogeneic stem cell transplant from a related donor, was CMV-positive, and had no GVHD. Some T cells may possibly be graft donor cells. The CDR3 runs from the conserved cysteine through the conserved F or W. D genes are given only for firm matches. Where a row states a size, it is once, few, many or the class of an expanded clone; other rows omit it.

D gene	V gene	clone size	J gene	CDR3 DNA	CDR3 protein
TRBD1	TRBV29-1	once	TRBJ2-2	TGCAGCGTTGGCCAGGGGGTCACCGGGGAGCTGTTTTTT	CSVGQGVTGELFF
TRBD2	TRBV7-2	-	TRBJ2-3	TGTGCCAGCAGCGGGACTAGCGGGACAGATACGCAGTATTTT	CASSGTSGTDTQYF
-	TRBV2	-	TRBJ2-7	TGTGCCAGCAATTGGGACAACTACGAGCAGTACTTC	CASNWDNYEQYF
TRBD2	TRBV4-2	-	TRBJ2-7	TGTGCCAGCAGCCAAGCCAGGACTAGCGGGATCTACGAGCAGTACTTC	CASSQARTSGIYEQYF
TRBD2	TRBV12-5	-	TRBJ2-1	TGTGCTAGTGGTTCTGGAATAGGGACTAGCGGGGATGAGCAGTTCTTC	CASGSGIGTSGDEQFF
-	TRBV30	-	TRBJ1-2	TGTGCCTGGAGTCAACCCGACGTAGGGCAGGGGCACGGCTACACCTTC	CAWSQPDVGQGHGYTF
-	TRBV5-1	few	TRBJ2-1	TGCGCCAGCAGCTTGGTCGAGGTAAGGGGTGACAATGAGCAGTTCTTC	CASSLVEVRGDNEQFF
-	TRBV6-1	once	TRBJ1-6	TGTGCCAGCAGTCTTACAGGGTTGGAGGCACCCCTCCACTTT	CASSLTGLEAPLHF
TRBD1	TRBV28	-	TRBJ2-1	TGTGCCAGCAGTTGGGGACAGGCGTACAATGAGCAGTTCTTC	CASSWGQAYNEQFF
-	TRBV11-2	-	TRBJ1-1	TGTGCCAGCAGCTTGGAGATTACAGGGATGAACACTGAAGCTTTCTTT	CASSLEITGMNTEAFF
TRBD2	TRBV30	-	TRBJ2-1	TGTGCCTGGAGTAGCAGCGGGGTTGAGCAGTTCTTC	CAWSSSGVEQFF
TRBD2	TRBV5-6	once	TRBJ2-3	TGTGCCAGCAGCTTGGATCCTAGCGGGGTCCTGGATACGCAGTATTTT	CASSLDPSGVLDTQYF
TRBD2	TRBV7-8	-	TRBJ2-7	TGTGCCAGCAGCTTAGGGCGGCTAGCGGGAGTAACCTTC	CASSLGRLAGVTF
-	TRBV2	few	TRBJ2-7	TGTGCCAGCAGCAACAGGGCTAGCGAGCAGTACTTC	CASSNRASEQYF
TRBD1	TRBV10-1	-	TRBJ2-7	TGCGCCAGCAGTGAGTCCGGGACAGGAAACTACGAGCAGTACTTC	CASSESGTGNYEQYF
TRBD1	TRBV19	once	TRBJ1-2	TGTGCCAGTAGGGAACGACAGGGGTTGGAGTATGGCTACACCTTC	CASRERQGLEYGYTF
TRBD1	TRBV7-2	-	TRBJ1-1	TGTGCCAGCAGCTTAGGGACAGGGTACCCTGAAGCTTTCTTT	CASSLGTGYPEAFF
-	TRBV7-6	once	TRBJ2-2	TGTGCCAGCAGTGGGAGGAGGGACGCGAACACCGGGGAGCTGTTTTTT	CASSGRRDANTGELFF
-	TRBV5-6	-	TRBJ2-5	TGTGCCAGCAGCCCCGACACGGCGCAACAAGAGACCCAGTACTTC	CASSPDTAQQETQYF